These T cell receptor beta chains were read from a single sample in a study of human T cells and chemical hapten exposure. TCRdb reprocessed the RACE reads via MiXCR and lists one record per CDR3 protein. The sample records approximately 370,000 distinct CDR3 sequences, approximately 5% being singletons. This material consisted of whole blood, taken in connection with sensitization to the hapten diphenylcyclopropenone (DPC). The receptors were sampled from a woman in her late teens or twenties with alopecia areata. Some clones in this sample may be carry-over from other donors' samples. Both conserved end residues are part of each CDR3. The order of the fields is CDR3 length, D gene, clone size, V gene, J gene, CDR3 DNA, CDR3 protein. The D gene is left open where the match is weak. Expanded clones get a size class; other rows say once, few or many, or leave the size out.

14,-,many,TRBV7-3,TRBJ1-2,TGTGCCAGCAGCCCTAGGGGCAGGGAGGATGGCTACACCTTC,CASSPRGREDGYTF
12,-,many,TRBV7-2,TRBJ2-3,TGTGCCAGCAGCTTAAGCACAGATACGCAGTATTTT,CASSLSTDTQYF
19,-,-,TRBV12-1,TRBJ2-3,TGTGCCAGCAGCTTTGGACTAGCGGGGGACTTAAGGGGCCCAGATACGCAGTATTTT,CASSFGLAGDLRGPDTQYF
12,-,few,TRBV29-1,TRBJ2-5,TGCAGCGTTGTGACCCAATCGGAGACCCAGTACTTC,CSVVTQSETQYF
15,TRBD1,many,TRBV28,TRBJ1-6,TGTGCCAGCAGTTTGGGGACAGATTATAATTCACCCCTCCACTTT,CASSLGTDYNSPLHF
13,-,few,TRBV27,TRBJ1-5,TGTGCCAGCAGTTCCGCCCCCAATCAGCCCCAGCATTTT,CASSSAPNQPQHF
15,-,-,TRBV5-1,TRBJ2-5,TGCGCCAGCAGCTCGGGGACAACACTCCTAGAGACCCAGTACTTC,CASSSGTTLLETQYF
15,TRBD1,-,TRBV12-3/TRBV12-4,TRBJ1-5,TGTGCCAGCACCCTTTGGGACAGGCCCAATCAGCCCCAGCATTTT,CASTLWDRPNQPQHF
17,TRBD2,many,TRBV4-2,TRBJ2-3,TGTGCCAGCAGCCAAGAATTGCGGGGGGATCTCGCAGATACGCAGTATTTT,CASSQELRGDLADTQYF
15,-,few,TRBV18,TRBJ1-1,TGTGCCAGCTCACCGGCGGGCCCACCCACCACTGAAGCTTTCTTT,CASSPAGPPTTEAFF
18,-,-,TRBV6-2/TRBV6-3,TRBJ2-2,TGTGCCAGCAGTTATTTAACAAGCCAAGGGGAAAACACCGGGGAGCTGTTTTTT,CASSYLTSQGENTGELFF
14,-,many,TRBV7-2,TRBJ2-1,TGTGCCAGCAGCTTCCAACTAGTTAGGAATGAGCAGTTCTTC,CASSFQLVRNEQFF
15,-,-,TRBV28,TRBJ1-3,TGTGCCAGCAGTCAGACTCTCCAAAGTGGCGACACCATATATTTT,CASSQTLQSGDTIYF
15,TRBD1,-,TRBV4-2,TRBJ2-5,TGTGCCAGCAGCCAAGGGACAGGGCCCCCGGAGACCCAGTACTTC,CASSQGTGPPETQYF
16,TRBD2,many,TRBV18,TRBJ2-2,TGTGCCAGCTCACCGGGACTAACACAGAACACCGGGGAGCTGTTTTTT,CASSPGLTQNTGELFF
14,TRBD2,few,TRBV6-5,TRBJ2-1,TGTGCCAGCAGTTACGGCGGGGGGCCTAATGAGCAGTTCTTC,CASSYGGGPNEQFF
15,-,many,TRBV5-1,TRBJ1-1,TGCGCCAGCATGGAGTTCGGGACCATGAACACTGAAGCTTTCTTT,CASMEFGTMNTEAFF
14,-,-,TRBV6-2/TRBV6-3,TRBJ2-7,TGTGCCAGCAGTTCCAACACCGGGGGCTACGAGCAGTACTTC,CASSSNTGGYEQYF
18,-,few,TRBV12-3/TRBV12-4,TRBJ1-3,TGTGCCAGCAGTTTGGGCAGGGTGGGGGTAAGCTCTGGAAACACCATATATTTT,CASSLGRVGVSSGNTIYF
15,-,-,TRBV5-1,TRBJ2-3,TGCGCCAGCAGCTTGGGAAACGGCTTCACAGATACGCAGTATTTT,CASSLGNGFTDTQYF
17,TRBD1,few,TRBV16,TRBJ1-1,TGTGCCAGCAGCACCAGGGGCAGGGGGCGCGACGACACTGAAGCTTTCTTT,CASSTRGRGRDDTEAFF
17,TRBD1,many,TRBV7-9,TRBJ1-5,TGTGCCAGCAGCTTGACAGACAGGGACCTTAGCAATCAGCCCCAGCATTTT,CASSLTDRDLSNQPQHF
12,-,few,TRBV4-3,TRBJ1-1,TGCGCCAGCAGCCATGGAGACACTGAAGCTTTCTTT,CASSHGDTEAFF
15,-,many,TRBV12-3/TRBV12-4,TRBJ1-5,TGTGCCAGCAGTTTGGAGCAGGGTGGCAATCAGCCCCAGCATTTT,CASSLEQGGNQPQHF
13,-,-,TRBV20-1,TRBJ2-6,TGCAGCCCCGGAGGCTTTGGGGCCAACGTCCTGACTTTC,CSPGGFGANVLTF
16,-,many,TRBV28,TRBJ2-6,TGTGCCAGCAGAGGGACCGGGACGTCTGGGGCCAACGTCCTGACTTTC,CASRGTGTSGANVLTF
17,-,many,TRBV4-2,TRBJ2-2,TGTGCCAGCAGCCAAGATGAGCTTAAGCGGTACACCGGGGAGCTGTTTTTT,CASSQDELKRYTGELFF
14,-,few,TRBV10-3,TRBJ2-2,TGTGCCACCAATGAAAGGGAAGACACCGGGGAGCTGTTTTTT,CATNEREDTGELFF
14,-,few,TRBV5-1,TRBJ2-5,TGCGCCAGCAGCTCTGGAGAGCGGCAAGAGACCCAGTACTTC,CASSSGERQETQYF
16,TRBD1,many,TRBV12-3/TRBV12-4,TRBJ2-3,TGTGCCAGCAGTTTTTCGGGACAGGGGAAAACAGATACGCAGTATTTT,CASSFSGQGKTDTQYF
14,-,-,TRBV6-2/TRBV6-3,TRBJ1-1,TGTGCCAGCAGTTCGACCATCCGTAACACTGAAGCTTTCTTT,CASSSTIRNTEAFF
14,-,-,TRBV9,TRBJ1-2,TGTGCCAGCAGCGTAGATGTACTGCACTATGGCTACACCTTC,CASSVDVLHYGYTF
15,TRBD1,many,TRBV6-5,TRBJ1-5,TGTGCCAGCAGTTACGGCAGGGGGCACAATCAGCCCCAGCATTTT,CASSYGRGHNQPQHF
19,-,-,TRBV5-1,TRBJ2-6,TGCGCCAGCAGCTTGCTACAGGGCGATGTGGACTCTGGGGCCAACGTCCTGACTTTC,CASSLLQGDVDSGANVLTF
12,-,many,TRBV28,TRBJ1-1,TGTGCCGTCCGCCCGATGAACACTGAAGCTTTCTTT,CAVRPMNTEAFF
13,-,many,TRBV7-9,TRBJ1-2,TGTGCCAGCAGTAACCAGGAAAACTATGGCTACACCTTC,CASSNQENYGYTF
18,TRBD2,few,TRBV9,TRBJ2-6,TGTGCCAGCAGCGTAGGCGGGGGGGCAGCTGCTGGGGCCAACGTCCTGACTTTC,CASSVGGGAAAGANVLTF
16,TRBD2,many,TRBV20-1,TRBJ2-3,TGCAGTGCTATCAAAATAGTAGCGGGGGCGACAGATACGCAGTATTTT,CSAIKIVAGATDTQYF
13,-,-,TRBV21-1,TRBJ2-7,TGTGCCAGCACCTGGGGACAGCCCTACGAGCAGTACTTC,CASTWGQPYEQYF
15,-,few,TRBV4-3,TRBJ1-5,TGCGCCAGCAGCCAAGCGGCCAGTTTCAATCAGCCCCAGCATTTT,CASSQAASFNQPQHF
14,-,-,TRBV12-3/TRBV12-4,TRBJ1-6,TGTGCCAGCAGCCTGACAGGTCGGGAATCACCCCTCCACTTT,CASSLTGRESPLHF
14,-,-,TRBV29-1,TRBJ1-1,TGCAGCGTTAACGGACGAGCGAGGAACACTGAAGCTTTCTTT,CSVNGRARNTEAFF